This is a list of T cell receptor beta chains from one sample in a study of blood T cell repertoires in COVID-19. Repertoires were generated with immunoSEQ multiplex PCR, while TCRdb's copy carries only in-frame clones and drops some. Among approximately 110,000 clones listed, roughly 88% were seen once. The sample taken for sequencing was peripheral blood. The origin of the receptors is a woman in her fifties or sixties with active or convalescent COVID-19. Each CDR3 is given with its conserved first and last residue. Fields, in order: J gene, D gene, clone size, V gene, CDR3 DNA, CDR3 protein. The D gene is left open where the match is weak. Not all rows give a size; the values are once, few, many and, for expanded clones, a class.

J gene: TRBJ2-1
D gene: .
clone size: .
V gene: TRBV11-3
CDR3 DNA: TGTGCCAGCAGCTTAGGTGGCCAGGGCTCCTACAATGAGCAGTTCTTC
CDR3 protein: CASSLGGQGSYNEQFF

J gene: TRBJ2-7
D gene: .
clone size: once
V gene: TRBV7-3
CDR3 DNA: TGTGCCAGCAGCTTAACCCCCGGGACCTACGAGCAGTACTTC
CDR3 protein: CASSLTPGTYEQYF

J gene: TRBJ1-1
D gene: TRBD1
clone size: .
V gene: TRBV7-9
CDR3 DNA: TGTGCCAGCAGCTCCGTAGGACAGGGCCAACCTGAAGCTTTCTTT
CDR3 protein: CASSSVGQGQPEAFF

J gene: TRBJ1-6
D gene: .
clone size: once
V gene: TRBV9
CDR3 DNA: TGTGCCAGCAGCCACGACTCGGAGGGATTCTATAATTCACCCCTCCACTTT
CDR3 protein: CASSHDSEGFYNSPLHF

J gene: TRBJ1-2
D gene: .
clone size: .
V gene: TRBV24-1
CDR3 DNA: TGTGCCACCAGTGAAGGAGATCCCTATGGCTACACCTTC
CDR3 protein: CATSEGDPYGYTF

J gene: TRBJ1-2
D gene: .
clone size: .
V gene: TRBV6-5
CDR3 DNA: TGTGCCAGCAGTTACGGGGAGGGGGGTGGCTACACCTTC
CDR3 protein: CASSYGEGGGYTF

J gene: TRBJ2-5
D gene: .
clone size: .
V gene: TRBV4-2
CDR3 DNA: TGTGCCAGCAGCCAAGAAGGGGGGACCCAGTACTTC
CDR3 protein: CASSQEGGTQYF

J gene: TRBJ1-4
D gene: TRBD1
clone size: .
V gene: TRBV18
CDR3 DNA: TGTGCCAGCTCACCAGGCCTCTGGACAGGGGGAGAAAAACTGTTTTTT
CDR3 protein: CASSPGLWTGGEKLFF

J gene: TRBJ1-3
D gene: .
clone size: .
V gene: TRBV4-2
CDR3 DNA: TGTGCCAGCAGCCAAGAGTTGACAGCGAGCTCTGGAAACACCATATATTTT
CDR3 protein: CASSQELTASSGNTIYF

J gene: TRBJ1-2
D gene: .
clone size: .
V gene: TRBV19
CDR3 DNA: TGTGCCAGCCAAAACGTAAGACAGTCTTATGGCTACACCTTC
CDR3 protein: CASQNVRQSYGYTF

J gene: TRBJ2-7
D gene: TRBD1
clone size: .
V gene: TRBV5-1
CDR3 DNA: TGCGCCAGCAGGCCCGGGACAGGGAGCTACGAGCAGTACTTC
CDR3 protein: CASRPGTGSYEQYF

J gene: TRBJ1-5
D gene: TRBD1
clone size: .
V gene: TRBV24-1
CDR3 DNA: TGTGCCACCAGTGGTATGACAGGGCCCAGCAATCAGCCCCAGCATTTT
CDR3 protein: CATSGMTGPSNQPQHF

J gene: TRBJ2-2
D gene: TRBD1
clone size: .
V gene: TRBV10-3
CDR3 DNA: TGTGCCGCCACCGGGACAGGGGGCGTTCGCGCCGGGGAGCTGTTTTTT
CDR3 protein: CAATGTGGVRAGELFF

J gene: TRBJ1-4
D gene: .
clone size: .
V gene: TRBV21-1
CDR3 DNA: TGTGCCAGCCGAGTTTCCGGGACAGGGGGCACAACTAATGAAAAACTGTTTTTT
CDR3 protein: CASRVSGTGGTTNEKLFF

J gene: TRBJ2-7
D gene: TRBD1
clone size: .
V gene: TRBV13
CDR3 DNA: TGTGCCAGCAGCTTATTGCAGGGGGCGGGGGAGCAGTACTTC
CDR3 protein: CASSLLQGAGEQYF

J gene: TRBJ2-3
D gene: TRBD2
clone size: .
V gene: TRBV7-3
CDR3 DNA: TGTGCCAGCAGCCTCCGGACTAGCGGGACTGGGGATACGCAGTATTTT
CDR3 protein: CASSLRTSGTGDTQYF

J gene: TRBJ1-2
D gene: .
clone size: .
V gene: TRBV15
CDR3 DNA: TGTGCCACCAGCAGAGATCTGGGGCGGCATGGCTACACCTTC
CDR3 protein: CATSRDLGRHGYTF

J gene: TRBJ1-6
D gene: TRBD1
clone size: .
V gene: TRBV2
CDR3 DNA: TGTGCCAGCAAAGAACAGGGGGTGTATAATTCACCCCTCCACTTT
CDR3 protein: CASKEQGVYNSPLHF

J gene: TRBJ2-3
D gene: TRBD2
clone size: .
V gene: TRBV4-2
CDR3 DNA: TGTGCCAGCAGCCACACTAGCGTCGAAGATACGCAGTATTTT
CDR3 protein: CASSHTSVEDTQYF

J gene: TRBJ2-7
D gene: TRBD2
clone size: .
V gene: TRBV5-1
CDR3 DNA: TGCGCCAGCAGCTGGGGACTAGCGGGAGATTACGAGCAGTACTTC
CDR3 protein: CASSWGLAGDYEQYF

J gene: TRBJ2-7
D gene: TRBD1
clone size: once
V gene: TRBV19
CDR3 DNA: TGTGCCAGTAAGTCCGGACAGGGCTACGAGCAGTACTTC
CDR3 protein: CASKSGQGYEQYF

J gene: TRBJ2-3
D gene: .
clone size: .
V gene: TRBV10-1
CDR3 DNA: TGCGCCAGCCCCCCCCTTGGAGGATTCTTCACAGATACGCAGTATTTT
CDR3 protein: CASPPLGGFFTDTQYF

J gene: TRBJ2-5
D gene: .
clone size: once
V gene: TRBV7-9
CDR3 DNA: TGTGCCAGCAGCTCCCCCGACAGGCAAGAGACCCAGTACTTC
CDR3 protein: CASSSPDRQETQYF

J gene: TRBJ1-4
D gene: .
clone size: .
V gene: TRBV7-8
CDR3 DNA: TGTGCCAGCAGGCCAGGAATTTACGCCAATGAAAAACTGTTTTTT
CDR3 protein: CASRPGIYANEKLFF

J gene: TRBJ1-3
D gene: .
clone size: .
V gene: TRBV9
CDR3 DNA: TGTGCCAGCAGCGGCCGAGGCTCTGGAAACACCATATATTTT
CDR3 protein: CASSGRGSGNTIYF

J gene: TRBJ1-1
D gene: .
clone size: .
V gene: TRBV7-3
CDR3 DNA: TGTGCCAGCAGCTTACAGGGGATGAACACTGAAGCTTTCTTT
CDR3 protein: CASSLQGMNTEAFF

J gene: TRBJ1-3
D gene: .
clone size: once
V gene: TRBV29-1
CDR3 DNA: TGCAGCGTTGAAGATTCGAAAGAAACAGGTTCGGGAAACACCATATATTTT
CDR3 protein: CSVEDSKETGSGNTIYF

J gene: TRBJ2-7
D gene: .
clone size: few
V gene: TRBV27
CDR3 DNA: TGTGCCAGCAGTCCCCATGGGACAACCGATCCTAGGGAGCAGTACTTC
CDR3 protein: CASSPHGTTDPREQYF

J gene: TRBJ1-1
D gene: .
clone size: .
V gene: TRBV18
CDR3 DNA: TGTGCCAGCTCACCACGAACGGACACTGAAGCTTTCTTT
CDR3 protein: CASSPRTDTEAFF

J gene: TRBJ2-1
D gene: .
clone size: few
V gene: TRBV28
CDR3 DNA: TGTGCCAGCAGTTATATCGACAGAAACTCCTACAATGAGCAGTTCTTC
CDR3 protein: CASSYIDRNSYNEQFF

J gene: TRBJ2-3
D gene: TRBD2
clone size: once
V gene: TRBV7-9
CDR3 DNA: TGTGCCAGCAGCTTACGTCGGCTAGCGGGATTAAGCACAGATACGCAGTATTTT
CDR3 protein: CASSLRRLAGLSTDTQYF

J gene: TRBJ2-7
D gene: TRBD1
clone size: .
V gene: TRBV5-1
CDR3 DNA: TGCGCCAGCAGCCCGACAGGGGGTTCTTACGAGCAGTACTTC
CDR3 protein: CASSPTGGSYEQYF

J gene: TRBJ1-3
D gene: .
clone size: .
V gene: TRBV27
CDR3 DNA: TGTGCCAGCAGTTTATCGGGGGGAAGCGGAAACACCATATATTTT
CDR3 protein: CASSLSGGSGNTIYF

J gene: TRBJ2-7
D gene: .
clone size: .
V gene: TRBV11-2
CDR3 DNA: TGTGCCAGCAGCATTTGGACAGACTACGAGCAGTACTTC
CDR3 protein: CASSIWTDYEQYF

J gene: TRBJ2-7
D gene: TRBD2
clone size: .
V gene: TRBV28
CDR3 DNA: TGTGCCAGCAAATTAGCGGGAACACTCCACGAGCAGTACTTC
CDR3 protein: CASKLAGTLHEQYF

J gene: TRBJ1-2
D gene: .
clone size: .
V gene: TRBV5-6
CDR3 DNA: TGTGCCAGCAGCCAGAGGAACTATGGCTACACCTTC
CDR3 protein: CASSQRNYGYTF

J gene: TRBJ2-5
D gene: .
clone size: .
V gene: TRBV28
CDR3 DNA: TGTGCCAGCAGTCTGACTTCTAGCGCCAAAGAGACCCAGTACTTC
CDR3 protein: CASSLTSSAKETQYF